The rows below give T cell receptor beta chains drawn from one sample of a study of cytomegalovirus exposure and HLA in healthy donors. Assay used: immunoSEQ multiplex PCR; TCRdb lists only in-frame clones, some missing. The data hold 120,000 or so clones, with roughly 87% observed a single time. Input material: PBMCs. These receptors were obtained from a woman younger than 30 in good health and CMV-seronegative. CDR3s include the opening cysteine and the closing phenylalanine or tryptophan. The order of the fields is J gene, V gene, clone size, D gene, CDR3 protein, CDR3 DNA. D genes are given only for firm matches. Size tells how often a clone was seen (once, few, many) or the class of an expanded clone, and some rows leave it out.

TRBJ2-4	TRBV4-2	NA	TRBD1	CASSQDQFQGQGRDIQYF	TGTGCCAGCAGCCAAGATCAATTTCAGGGACAGGGGAGAGACATTCAGTACTTC
TRBJ1-2	TRBV28	NA	NA	CASSLVALRGYTF	TGTGCCAGCAGTTTAGTGGCCCTCCGAGGCTACACCTTC
TRBJ2-1	TRBV10-1	NA	TRBD2	CASSDGTSGRTGEQFF	TGCGCCAGCAGTGATGGGACTAGCGGGAGGACAGGCGAGCAGTTCTTC
TRBJ2-2	TRBV29-1	NA	NA	CSGTRNTGELFF	TGCAGCGGTACACGGAACACCGGGGAGCTGTTTTTT
TRBJ1-6	TRBV6-1	NA	NA	CASSEEGGGNSPLHF	TGTGCCAGCAGTGAAGAAGGCGGTGGGAATTCACCCCTCCACTTT
TRBJ1-1	TRBV11-2	NA	NA	CASSFVSLVPSEAFF	TGTGCCAGCAGCTTCGTCTCCCTTGTCCCCTCTGAAGCTTTCTTT
TRBJ1-3	TRBV7-9	NA	TRBD1	CASSLHVDRVNTIYF	TGTGCCAGCAGCTTACACGTGGACAGGGTAAACACCATATATTTT
TRBJ2-7	TRBV4-3	once	TRBD2	CASSYGGGPTYEQYF	TGCGCCAGCAGCTATGGGGGAGGGCCGACCTACGAGCAGTACTTC
TRBJ2-1	TRBV9	NA	TRBD2	CASSPTPSGRREQFF	TGTGCCAGCAGCCCGACACCTAGCGGGAGACGGGAGCAGTTCTTC
TRBJ2-6	TRBV7-9	NA	TRBD1	CASSLGQGTGANVLTF	TGTGCCAGCAGCTTAGGACAGGGGACTGGGGCCAACGTCCTGACTTTC
TRBJ2-6	TRBV29-1	NA	NA	CSVIHRVGFGANVLTF	TGCAGCGTGATCCACAGAGTCGGTTTTGGGGCCAACGTCCTGACTTTC
TRBJ2-1	TRBV9	NA	NA	CASSVSGLGGNEQFF	TGTGCCAGCAGCGTATCAGGACTGGGGGGCAATGAGCAGTTCTTC
TRBJ1-6	TRBV6-1	NA	NA	CASSREYNSPLHF	TGTGCCAGCAGCCGGGAGTATAATTCACCCCTCCACTTT
TRBJ2-7	TRBV5-4	NA	TRBD2	CASSRNGLAGAEQYF	TGTGCCAGCAGCCGAAATGGACTAGCGGGAGCTGAGCAGTACTTC
TRBJ2-1	TRBV6-5	NA	TRBD1	CASSSEQGQDNEQFF	TGTGCCAGCAGTTCCGAGCAGGGACAGGACAATGAGCAGTTCTTC
TRBJ2-7	TRBV6-5	NA	NA	CASSHATASYEQYF	TGTGCCAGCAGCCACGCGACAGCTTCCTACGAGCAGTACTTC
TRBJ2-7	TRBV5-1	NA	TRBD1	CASSLEGQGFTEQYF	TGCGCCAGCAGCTTGGAGGGACAGGGGTTCACCGAGCAGTACTTC
TRBJ2-7	TRBV7-6	NA	TRBD2	CASSLGGGDNYEQYF	TGTGCCAGCAGCTTAGGCGGGGGGGACAACTACGAGCAGTACTTC
TRBJ1-6	TRBV28	NA	NA	CASSSELGGSPLHF	TGTGCCAGCAGTAGTGAACTGGGGGGTTCACCCCTCCACTTT
TRBJ1-2	TRBV6-4	NA	TRBD1	CASSDSGGGYTF	TGTGCCAGCAGTGACTCAGGGGGCGGCTACACCTTC
TRBJ2-5	TRBV9	NA	TRBD1	CASSAQQGQETQYF	TGTGCCAGCAGCGCCCAACAGGGGCAAGAGACCCAGTACTTC
TRBJ1-3	TRBV6-6	NA	NA	CASSSAGQTAGNTIYF	TGTGCCAGCAGCTCAGCCGGACAGACGGCTGGAAACACCATATATTTT
TRBJ2-7	TRBV6-5	NA	TRBD2	CASSRGLASSYEQYF	TGTGCCAGCAGCCGAGGACTAGCGTCTTCCTACGAGCAGTACTTC
TRBJ2-2	TRBV29-1	NA	TRBD1	CSGRTGRVRTGELFF	TGCAGCGGTCGGACAGGGCGGGTTAGAACCGGGGAGCTGTTTTTT
TRBJ2-3	TRBV5-1	NA	NA	CASSLEGGSTDTQYF	TGCGCCAGCAGCTTGGAGGGGGGGAGCACAGATACGCAGTATTTT
TRBJ2-5	TRBV19	NA	TRBD1	CASSSPGGQETQYF	TGTGCCAGTAGTTCACCAGGGGGACAAGAGACCCAGTACTTC
TRBJ2-2	TRBV28	NA	TRBD1	CASSADRGRTGELFF	TGTGCCAGCAGTGCGGACAGGGGGCGCACCGGGGAGCTGTTTTTT
TRBJ2-3	TRBV7-2	NA	TRBD2	CASSHLWTSGKTDTQYF	TGTGCCAGCAGCCACCTTTGGACTAGCGGGAAAACAGATACGCAGTATTTT
TRBJ2-1	TRBV7-9	NA	NA	CASSPLTTGYNEQFF	TGTGCCAGCAGCCCCCTCACGACGGGCTACAATGAGCAGTTCTTC
TRBJ2-3	TRBV5-1	NA	NA	CASSLVPEGTDTQYF	TGCGCCAGCAGCTTGGTGCCAGAAGGCACAGATACGCAGTATTTT
TRBJ2-7	TRBV19	NA	NA	CASSTDDRGRSYEQYF	TGTGCCAGTAGTACCGATGACAGAGGCCGCTCCTACGAGCAGTACTTC
TRBJ1-2	TRBV14	NA	NA	CASSQGRGKYGYTF	TGTGCCAGCAGCCAAGGCAGGGGCAAGTATGGCTACACCTTC
TRBJ2-5	TRBV7-8	NA	NA	CASSLAPSRETQYF	TGTGCCAGCAGCTTAGCCCCTTCTAGAGAGACCCAGTACTTC
TRBJ2-1	TRBV30	NA	NA	CASVEAGSEQFF	TGTGCCTCGGTAGAGGCGGGTTCTGAGCAGTTCTTC
TRBJ2-7	TRBV28	NA	NA	CASSFEGQPFYEQYF	TGTGCCAGCAGTTTTGAAGGACAGCCATTCTACGAGCAGTACTTC
TRBJ2-7	TRBV7-3	NA	TRBD2	CASSLKGLGYEQYF	TGTGCCAGCAGCTTAAAGGGACTAGGCTACGAGCAGTACTTC
TRBJ1-1	TRBV18	once	TRBD1	CASSPEGTGSTEAFF	TGTGCCAGCTCACCAGAAGGGACAGGGAGCACTGAAGCTTTCTTT
TRBJ2-5	TRBV7-2	NA	TRBD2	CASSLSSGGALETQYF	TGTGCCAGCAGCTTATCTAGCGGGGGGGCCTTAGAGACCCAGTACTTC
TRBJ1-1	TRBV2	few	NA	CASKTQNTEAFF	TGTGCCAGCAAGACTCAGAACACTGAAGCTTTCTTT
TRBJ1-2	TRBV7-2	NA	TRBD1	CASSLATGGDNYGYTF	TGTGCCAGCAGCTTAGCTACAGGGGGTGACAACTATGGCTACACCTTC
TRBJ1-2	TRBV9	NA	NA	CASSVGFGAQGGYGYTF	TGTGCCAGCAGCGTAGGCTTTGGGGCACAGGGCGGCTATGGCTACACCTTC
TRBJ1-2	TRBV28	NA	NA	CASRQGMADGYTF	TGTGCCAGCAGACAGGGAATGGCTGATGGCTACACCTTC
TRBJ2-3	TRBV7-9	NA	TRBD1	CASDSRYQGAPDTQYF	TGTGCCAGCGACTCTCGGTACCAGGGGGCGCCAGATACGCAGTATTTT